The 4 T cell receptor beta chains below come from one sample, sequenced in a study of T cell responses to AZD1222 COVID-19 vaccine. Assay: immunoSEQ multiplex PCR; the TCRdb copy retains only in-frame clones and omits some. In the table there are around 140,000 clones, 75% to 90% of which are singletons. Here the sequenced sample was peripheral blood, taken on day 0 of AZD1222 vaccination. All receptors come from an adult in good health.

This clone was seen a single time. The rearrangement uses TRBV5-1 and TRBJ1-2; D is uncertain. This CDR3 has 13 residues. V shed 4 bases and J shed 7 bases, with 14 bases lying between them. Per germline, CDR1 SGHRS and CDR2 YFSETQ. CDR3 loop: CASSPETLGGYTF. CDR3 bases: TGCGCCAGCAGCCCAGAGACGCTAGGTGGCTACACCTTC.

The CDR3 DNA reads TGTGCCAGCAGCTTCCTGGACACAACTAACTATGGCTACACCTTC. Translated, it gives CASSFLDTTNYGYTF. The chain carries TRBV5-5 and TRBJ1-2; TRBD1 is a possible D gene (5 bases). The CDR3 totals 15 residues. Germline CDR1 reads SGHKS; CDR2 reads YYEKEE (reference sequence). Trimming took off 2 bases at V and 0 bases at J, with 11 bases between the two ends.

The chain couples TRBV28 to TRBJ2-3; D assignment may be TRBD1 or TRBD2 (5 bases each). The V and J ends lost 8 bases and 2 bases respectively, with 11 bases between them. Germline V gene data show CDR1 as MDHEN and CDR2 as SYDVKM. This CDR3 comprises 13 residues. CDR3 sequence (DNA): TGTGCCAGCGGGGGTACTGTCACAGATACGCAGTATTTT. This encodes CASGGTVTDTQYF. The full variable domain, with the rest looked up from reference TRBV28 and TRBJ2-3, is DVKVTQSSRYLVKRTGEKVFLECVQDMDHENMFWYRQDPGLGLRLIYFSYDVKMKEKGDIPEGYSVSREKKERFSLILESASTNQTSMYLCASGGTVTDTQYFGPGTRLTVL.

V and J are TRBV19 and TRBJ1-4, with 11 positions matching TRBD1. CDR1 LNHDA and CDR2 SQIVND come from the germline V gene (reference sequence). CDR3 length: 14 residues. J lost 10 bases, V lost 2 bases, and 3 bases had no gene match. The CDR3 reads CASSIRTGGRKLFF. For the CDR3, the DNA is TGTGCCAGTAGTATACGGACAGGGGGCAGAAAACTGTTTTTT.